This passage covers 21 T cell receptor beta chains from one sample sequenced in a study of T cells in Graves' hyperthyroidism and ophthalmopathy. RNA transcripts were the template for amplifying TCR beta CDR3 regions. HTBI primers were used for first-round RT-PCR of the TCR CDR3. TCRdb reprocessed the multiplex PCR reads via MiXCR and lists one record per CDR3 protein. Of more than 300,000 distinct CDR3 sequences listed, about 15% were seen once; the top ten hold 34%. The sequenced sample was blood. The receptors stem from a woman in her thirties with Graves' hyperthyroidism that later progressed to Graves' ophthalmopathy.

This clonotype has ten or more counts. This chain connects TRBV7-9 to TRBJ2-7; 9 bases fit TRBD1. The CDR3 contains 19 residues. Unmatched junction bases numbered 14, after V lost 2 bases and J lost 0 bases. Germline V gene sequence: CDR1 SEHNR, CDR2 FQNEAQ (reference sequence). The CDR3 loop is CASSLTRGGTGQSSYEQYF. The CDR3 DNA follows: TGTGCCAGCAGCTTAACCCGTGGTGGGACAGGGCAGAGCTCCTACGAGCAGTACTTC.

This clonotype has a handful of counts. This CDR3 is CASSPLRRGEQFF. The CDR3 DNA follows: TGCGCCAGCAGCCCCCTAAGAAGAGGGGAGCAGTTCTTC. This sequence joins TRBV4-1 and TRBJ2-1; possible D gene TRBD2, 5 bases. The CDR3 has 13 amino acids. CDR1 and CDR2 from the germline V gene are MGHRA and YSYEKL. Trimming left V 4 bases short and J 10 bases short, with 14 bases between.

Remarks on this clonotype: No DNA is shown, since the ends of the CDR3 on it are uncertain; the CDR3 is the one TCRdb lists. The chain is built from TRBV28 and TRBJ1-4; the DNA was not used to check the table's D call, TRBD1. Germline loops: CDR1 MDHEN, CDR2 SYDVKM. The CDR3 region is 14 residues in length, termini included. The CDR3 region is CASSSGTHLKNCFF.

The table lists this clonotype with many counts. V is TRBV28 and J is TRBJ2-7; 10 bases fit TRBD2. V lost 2 bases to trimming and J lost 6 bases; unmatched junction nucleotides: 4. This CDR3 comprises 14 residues. CDR1 is MDHEN, CDR2 SYDVKM, per germline. The CDR3 sequence: CASSLPGTSAEQYF. CDR3 in DNA: TGTGCCAGCAGTTTACCCGGGACTAGCGCCGAGCAGTACTTC.

The chain uses TRBV13 and TRBJ1-1; tentative D call: TRBD1 (6 bases). Germline CDR1 reads PRHDT; CDR2 reads FYEKMQ (reference sequence). Trimming shortened V by 4 bases and J by 4 bases, and 13 bases separated the two germline ends. This CDR3 region has 14 residues. The CDR3 reads CASSSRGGGTEAFF. Written as DNA, the CDR3 is TGTGCCAGCAGCTCAAGAGGGGGGGGCACTGAAGCTTTCTTT. Filled out from reference TRBV13 and TRBJ1-1, the complete variable domain reads AAGVIQSPRHLIKEKRETATLKCYPIPRHDTVYWYQQGPGQDPQFLISFYEKMQSDKGSIPDRFSAQQFSDYHSELNMSSLELGDSALYFCASSSRGGGTEAFFGQGTRLTVV.

Notes on this clonotype: Given a much more abundant clone one base away, this may be a read error. The chain joins TRBV28 to TRBJ1-1; a possible D gene is TRBD1 (6 bases). V gave up 7 bases and J gave up 11 bases, with 20 bases separating them. The germline V gene has CDR1 MDHEN and CDR2 SYDVKM. There are 13 residues in the CDR3. The CDR3 nucleotides read TGTGCCAGCACCACCGACGGGCCCCAGGGGGCTTTCTTT. It is translated as CASTTDGPQGAFF.

This clonotype was counted ten times or more. The V gene is TRBV28, the J gene TRBJ2-2, with 11 bases lining up with TRBD2. This CDR3 comprises 18 residues. The germline CDR1 and CDR2 sequences are MDHEN and SYDVKM. V gave up 6 bases and J gave up 4 bases; unmatched junction bases: 13. The CDR3 bases are TGTGCCAGCAGGACCAACCCTATTAGCGGGAGGGTCACCGGGGAGCTGTTTTTT. Translation gives CASRTNPISGRVTGELFF. Based on the CDR3 plus reference TRBV28 and TRBJ2-2, the full variable domain is DVKVTQSSRYLVKRTGEKVFLECVQDMDHENMFWYRQDPGLGLRLIYFSYDVKMKEKGDIPEGYSVSREKKERFSLILESASTNQTSMYLCASRTNPISGRVTGELFFGEGSRLTVL.

This clonotype showed up just a few times. The chain couples TRBV7-8 to TRBJ2-7; no clear D. Germline CDR1 SGHVS, CDR2 FQNEAQ. V dropped 1 base and J dropped 5 bases, with 9 bases sitting between them. This CDR3 spans 13 amino acids. CDR3 residues: CASSLGAFNEQYF. DNA for the CDR3: TGTGCCAGCAGCTTAGGGGCCTTCAACGAGCAGTACTTC.

This clonotype was recorded a few times. The chain is built from TRBV4-1 and TRBJ1-2; 7 bases line up with TRBD1. The CDR3 covers 15 residues. CDR1 and CDR2 from the germline V gene are MGHRA and YSYEKL. With V trimmed by 4 bases and J by 5 bases, 10 bases remained unmatched. CDR3 in DNA: TGCGCCAGCAGCCCACAACAGGGGAGCATATATGGCTACACCTTC. Amino acid sequence: CASSPQQGSIYGYTF.

The J gene is TRBJ2-5, the V gene TRBV12-3 or TRBV12-4, with D perhaps TRBD2 (5 bases). The CDR3 length is 13 residues. Trimming left V 6 bases short and J 4 bases short, with 12 bases between. The CDR3 DNA sequence: TGTGCCAGCAGGACGGGAAGTGGAGAGACCCAGTACTTC. Its protein product is CASRTGSGETQYF.

The CDR3 bases are TGTGCCAGCAGAGGTGCGGGCTCTGGGGTTCGAGCTTTCTTT. Translated: CASRGAGSGVRAFF. The genes are TRBV6-1 and TRBJ1-1; D is unresolved. Germline-derived CDR1 and CDR2 are MNHNS and SASEGT. The CDR3 loop spans 14 amino acids. Trimming cost V 6 bases and J 10 bases, with 21 bases left between them.

This clonotype was observed many times. This chain uses TRBV6-2 or TRBV6-3 with TRBJ1-3; D is uncertain. The ends were cut back, 6 bases at V and 7 bases at J, with 10 bases in the middle. The CDR3 extends over 12 amino acids. CDR1 is MNHEY, CDR2 SVGEGT, per germline. CDR3: CASSVLGNTIYF. The CDR3 coding sequence is TGTGCCAGCAGCGTCCTCGGGAACACCATATATTTT.

This clonotype was seen repeatedly, ten times or more. The DNA for the CDR3 is TGTGCCAGCAGCCCGAACAGGGGGCGCTGGGGGACCCAGTACTTC. Encoded protein: CASSPNRGRWGTQYF. This chain joins TRBV7-9 and TRBJ2-5; 9 positions match TRBD1. Germline assignment: CDR1 SEHNR and CDR2 FQNEAQ (reference sequence). This CDR3 spans 15 amino acids. V shed 5 bases and J 7 bases; nucleotides not matched to a gene: 11.

This clonotype turned up a few times. V and J are TRBV6-2 or TRBV6-3 and TRBJ2-7; weak D call: TRBD1 (5 bases). CDR1 is MNHEY and CDR2 is SVGEGT in the germline V gene. There are 13 residues in the CDR3. V dropped 8 bases and J dropped 4 bases, with 15 bases sitting between them. As DNA, the CDR3 is TGTGCCAGCTGGGGAAGAGACAGATACGAGCAGTACTTC. Translating gives CASWGRDRYEQYF.

This clonotype was counted ten times or more. The genes are TRBV2 and TRBJ1-3; D may be TRBD1 (6 bases). CDR3 length: 14 amino acids. V shed 6 bases and J shed 4 bases, with 13 bases lying between them. Germline lookup yields CDR1 SNHLY and CDR2 FYNNEI. CDR3 nucleotides: TGTGCCAGCAGGCCCGGGACACAGGGAAACACCATATATTTT. It is translated as CASRPGTQGNTIYF. Looking up the rest from reference TRBV2 and TRBJ1-3 gives the full variable domain: EPEVTQTPSHQVTQMGQEVILRCVPISNHLYFYWYRQILGQKVEFLVSFYNNEISEKSEIFDDQFSVERPDGSNFTLKIRSTKLEDSAMYFCASRPGTQGNTIYFGEGSWLTVV.

J is TRBJ2-3 and V is TRBV28, with TRBD2 as a possible D gene (6 bases). The CDR3 runs 14 residues. V shed 6 bases and J shed 8 bases, with 18 bases lying between them. Germline V gene sequence: CDR1 MDHEN, CDR2 SYDVKM. DNA of the CDR3: TGTGCCAGCAGCCAAGGGGCTGGCGGGGTTACGCAGTATTTT. Amino acid sequence: CASSQGAGGVTQYF.

V gene TRBV28 combines with J gene TRBJ2-3, with TRBD2 matching over 9 bases. Trimming cost V 6 bases and J 3 bases; bases outside gene matches: 4. The CDR3 is made up of 14 amino acids. The germline V gene encodes CDR1 MDHEN and CDR2 SYDVKM. The DNA of the CDR3 is TGTGCCAGCAGCGGGACTAGCAGAACAGATACGCAGTATTTT. Its protein product is CASSGTSRTDTQYF.

This clonotype was recorded a few times. V is TRBV7-9 and J is TRBJ2-2, with 10 positions matching TRBD1. Germline V gives CDR1 SEHNR, CDR2 FQNEAQ (reference sequence). The junction had 4 bases not matched to a gene; V was cut back by 5 bases and J by 4 bases. The length of the CDR3 is 15 residues. In DNA, the CDR3 is TGTGCCAGCAGCCGGACAGGGGGAGGCACCGGGGAGCTGTTTTTT. Residues: CASSRTGGGTGELFF.

Comments on this clonotype: With a much larger clone just one base away, this may be a read error. The gene calls are TRBV6-1 and TRBJ1-3; 8 bases are shared with TRBD1. Germline CDR1 MNHNS, CDR2 SASEGT. This CDR3 has 14 residues. The CDR3 sequence is CASRDRDSRNTIYF. CDR3 coding DNA: TGTGCCAGCAGGGACAGGGACTCTAGAAACACCATATATTTT.

The V call is TRBV20-1, the J call TRBJ1-3; 9 nucleotides line up with TRBD1. Trimming at V came to 6 bases and at J to 4 bases, leaving 13 bases not matched to a gene. CDR3 length: 16 residues. CDR1 and CDR2 from the germline V gene are DFQATT and SNEGSKA (reference sequence). The CDR3 loop reads CSAWDREVTGGNTIYF. DNA of the CDR3: TGCAGTGCCTGGGACAGGGAAGTTACGGGCGGAAACACCATATATTTT.

This clonotype showed up just a few times. The chain recombines TRBV19 with TRBJ1-1, with D perhaps matching TRBD1 (5 bases). In germline, CDR1 is LNHDA, CDR2 SQIVND (reference sequence). The CDR3 extends over 13 amino acids. V lost 3 bases and J lost 4, with 9 bases in between. The CDR3 here is CASSIWGSTEAFF. CDR3 sequence (DNA): TGTGCCAGTAGTATTTGGGGGAGCACTGAAGCTTTCTTT. Supplemented by reference TRBV19 and TRBJ1-1, the full variable domain reads DGGITQSPKYLFRKEGQNVTLSCEQNLNHDAMYWYRQDPGQGLRLIYYSQIVNDFQKGDIAEGYSVSREKKESFPLTVTSAQKNPTAFYLCASSIWGSTEAFFGQGTRLTVV.